This T cell receptor (beta chain) appears in the sequencing data of a study of neurological immune-mediated disorders. Whole-study results and caveats: Multiple sclerosis patients had less TCR clonal expansion than even healthy controls, unlike HTLV-1-associated myelopathy.

This clonotype was counted at least ten times. Its antigen is as yet unknown. TCRdb passed the 5' RACE reads through MiXCR, listing each CDR3 protein once. Of tens of thousands of distinct CDR3 sequences detected, roughly 8.3% appear once; the ten largest clones hold 1.9%. Time point noted: longitudinal time-point 3. Unsorted libraries came from 2 million PBMCs stored at -80 °C. The V gene lost 3 bases and the J gene lost 8 bases, with 10 bases spanning the gap. The CDR3 is made up of 12 amino acids. Sample: PBMCs. The TCR sequence derives from a woman between 40 and 55 years old in good health. The chain employs TRBV12-3 or TRBV12-4 and TRBJ1-2, with D possibly being TRBD1 (5 bases). In nucleotides, the CDR3 is TGTGCCAGCAGTTTCAGGGATTACGGCTACACCTTC. Protein: CASSFRDYGYTF.